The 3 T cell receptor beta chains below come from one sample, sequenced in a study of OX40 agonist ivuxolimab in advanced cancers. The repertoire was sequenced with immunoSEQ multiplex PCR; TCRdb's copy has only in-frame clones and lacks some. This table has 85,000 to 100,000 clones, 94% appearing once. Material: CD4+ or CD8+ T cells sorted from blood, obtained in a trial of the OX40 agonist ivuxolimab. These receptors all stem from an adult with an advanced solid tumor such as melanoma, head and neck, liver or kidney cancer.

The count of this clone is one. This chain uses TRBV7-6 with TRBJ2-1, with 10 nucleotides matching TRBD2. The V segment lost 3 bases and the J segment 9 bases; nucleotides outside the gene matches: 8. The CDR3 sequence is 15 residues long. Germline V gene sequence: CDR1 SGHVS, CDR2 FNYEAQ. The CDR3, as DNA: TGTGCCAGCAGCTTCGGTCTAGCGGGAGTAGGTGAGCAGTTCTTC. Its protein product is CASSFGLAGVGEQFF.

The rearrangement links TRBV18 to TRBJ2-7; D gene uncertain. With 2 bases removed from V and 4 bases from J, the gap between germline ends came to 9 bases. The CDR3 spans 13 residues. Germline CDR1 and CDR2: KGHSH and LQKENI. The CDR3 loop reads CASSPEAYYEQYF. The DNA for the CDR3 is TGTGCCAGCTCACCAGAGGCGTATTACGAGCAGTACTTC.

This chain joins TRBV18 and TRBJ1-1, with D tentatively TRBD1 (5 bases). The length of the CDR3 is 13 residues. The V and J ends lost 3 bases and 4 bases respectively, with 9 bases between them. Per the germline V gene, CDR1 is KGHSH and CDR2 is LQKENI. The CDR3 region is CASSPGPLTEAFF. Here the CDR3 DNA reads TGTGCCAGCTCACCGGGGCCACTCACTGAAGCTTTCTTT. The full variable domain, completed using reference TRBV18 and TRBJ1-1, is NAGVMQNPRHLVRRRGQEARLRCSPMKGHSHVYWYRQLPEEGLKFMVYLQKENIIDESGMPKERFSAEFPKEGPSILRIQQVVRGDSAAYFCASSPGPLTEAFFGQGTRLTVV.